This passage covers 27 T cell receptor beta chains from one sample sequenced in a study of blood T cell repertoires in COVID-19. TCRdb's copy holds only in-frame clones and misses some; the assay was immunoSEQ multiplex PCR. The profile shows approximately 280,000 clones, around 90% of them singletons. The specimen was peripheral blood. Every receptor here comes from a man in his late teens or twenties with active or convalescent COVID-19.

This chain links TRBV4-1 with TRBJ1-3; D gene uncertain. The CDR3 covers 17 residues. Trimming pared 0 bases from V and 2 bases from J, leaving 14 bases between. Germline assignment: CDR1 MGHRA and CDR2 YSYEKL. This CDR3 is CASSQDFAAETGNTIYF. In DNA, the CDR3 is TGCGCCAGCAGCCAAGATTTCGCGGCAGAAACTGGAAACACCATATATTTT.

The gene calls are TRBV12-3 or TRBV12-4 and TRBJ2-1, with D perhaps matching TRBD1 (6 bases). The CDR3 spans 11 residues. V was pared by 5 bases and J by 10 bases, with 9 bases between. The CDR3 sequence is CASSHGTEQFF. The CDR3 nucleotides read TGTGCCAGCAGTCATGGGACAGAGCAGTTCTTC.

The chain is built from TRBV14 and TRBJ2-2, with 8 nucleotides matching TRBD1. The J segment lost 6 bases and the V segment lost 4 bases, leaving 4 bases of the junction unmatched. This CDR3 is built from 14 residues. Per the germline V gene, CDR1 is SGHDN and CDR2 is FVKESK. CDR3 DNA: TGTGCCAGCAGCCCGCGGACAGGGCCCGGGGAGCTGTTTTTT. It codes for CASSPRTGPGELFF.

This chain links TRBV27 with TRBJ1-2; D is possibly TRBD1 (6 bases). V lost 3 bases to trimming and J lost 1 base, with 12 bases between them. The CDR3 totals 15 residues. The V gene's germline CDR1 is MNHEY and CDR2 SMNVEV (reference sequence). CDR3 nucleotide sequence: TGTGCCAGCAGTTTCCACAGGGCATTTAACTATGGCTACACCTTC. Translating it yields CASSFHRAFNYGYTF.

V is TRBV2 and J is TRBJ1-5, with TRBD1 matching over 8 bases. The CDR3 has 14 amino acids. V trimming: 6 bases; J trimming: 7 bases; junction bases outside the gene matches: 8. CDR1 SNHLY and CDR2 FYNNEI come from the germline V gene. The CDR3 DNA is TGTGCCAGCAGGGGCGACAGGGGCGGCCAGCCCCAGCATTTT. This sequence encodes CASRGDRGGQPQHF.

The CDR3 region is CATRYQGEGAYNEQFF. Here the CDR3 DNA reads TGTGCCACCAGATACCAGGGGGAAGGAGCCTACAATGAGCAGTTCTTC. The chain carries TRBV19 and TRBJ2-1; 7 nucleotides line up with TRBD1. This CDR3 spans 16 amino acids. The V gene's germline CDR1 is LNHDA and CDR2 SQIVND (reference sequence). V was clipped by 10 bases and J by 2 bases; unmatched bases: 14.

The rearrangement joins TRBV12-3 or TRBV12-4 to TRBJ1-2; 8 bases fit TRBD1. V shed 5 bases and J 8 bases; nucleotides not matched to a gene: 7. The CDR3 runs to 13 residues. The CDR3 loop is CASSVQGALGYTF. CDR3 nucleotides: TGTGCCAGCAGTGTCCAGGGGGCTCTGGGCTACACCTTC.

The genes are TRBV4-1 and TRBJ2-5; TRBD2 aligns across 9 bases. The J segment lost 3 bases and the V segment lost 4 bases, leaving 12 bases of the junction unmatched. The length of the CDR3 is 17 residues. Germline CDR1 reads MGHRA; CDR2 reads YSYEKL. CDR3 in DNA: TGCGCCAGCAGCCTGTCGGGCGTTAGCGGGGGAGAAGAGACCCAGTACTTC. Its protein is CASSLSGVSGGEETQYF.

The rearrangement uses TRBV7-2 and TRBJ1-5; 8 positions agree with TRBD1. Germline-derived CDR1 and CDR2 are SGHTA and FQGNSA. The CDR3 is 14 residues long. V lost 5 bases, J lost 4 bases, and 4 bases stayed unmatched. The CDR3 protein is CASSPRQGNQPQHF. As DNA, the CDR3 is TGTGCCAGCAGCCCTCGACAGGGGAATCAGCCCCAGCATTTT.

On this clone itself: At one of its ends the junction is not consistent with the germline gene, which may arise from a read error. V is TRBV27 and J is TRBJ2-7, with 7 nucleotides matching TRBD1. The CDR3 consists of 14 residues. The V gene's germline CDR1 is MNHEY and CDR2 SMNVEV (reference sequence). CDR3 coding DNA: TGTGCCGGCAGCCCGACAGGGTCGGCCTACGAGCAGTACTTC. Its protein is CAGSPTGSAYEQYF.

The CDR3 DNA is TGCGCCAGCAGCCAAGAAACAGGGGGGAGCTATGGCTACACCTTC. It encodes CASSQETGGSYGYTF. This sequence joins TRBV4-1 and TRBJ1-2; 8 nucleotides agree with TRBD1. V lost 0 bases to trimming and J lost 4 bases; unmatched junction nucleotides: 4. The CDR3 totals 15 residues. Germline V gene data show CDR1 as MGHRA and CDR2 as YSYEKL.

V gene TRBV18 combines with J gene TRBJ1-1, with D perhaps TRBD1 (6 bases). Germline V lookup: CDR1 KGHSH, CDR2 LQKENI. The CDR3 is made up of 16 amino acids. The germline V and J ends were trimmed by 5 bases and 3 bases, with 19 bases remaining between them. The CDR3 sequence is CASSSNSGGYDTEAFF. DNA for the CDR3: TGTGCCAGCTCAAGCAACTCTGGGGGCTATGACACTGAAGCTTTCTTT.

This clone appeared a few times. This chain connects TRBV5-6 to TRBJ2-7; possible D gene TRBD2, 7 bases. The CDR3 is 16 amino acids. The V end lost 0 bases, the J end lost 0 bases, and 13 bases lay between the germline ends. The germline V gene encodes CDR1 SGHDT and CDR2 YYEEEE. Here the CDR3 DNA reads TGTGCCAGCAGCTTGGGGTCCGGGGGGCACTCCTACGAGCAGTACTTC. Translation gives CASSLGSGGHSYEQYF.

J is TRBJ2-2 and V is TRBV6-5; 8 bases map to TRBD1. Trimming cost V 6 bases and J 2 bases; bases outside gene matches: 2. CDR1 is MNHEY, CDR2 SVGAGI, per germline. The CDR3 has 14 residues. The CDR3 loop reads CASRTGDNTGELFF. The CDR3 nucleotides read TGTGCCAGCAGGACAGGGGATAACACCGGGGAGCTGTTTTTT.

This chain connects TRBV5-6 to TRBJ1-1; D is unresolved. Per the germline V gene, CDR1 is SGHDT and CDR2 is YYEEEE. V shed 0 bases and J shed 6 bases, with 9 bases lying between them. The CDR3 is 13 amino acids. The CDR3: CASSLGGYAEAFF. DNA of the CDR3: TGTGCCAGCAGCTTGGGAGGGTACGCTGAAGCTTTCTTT.

V and J are TRBV27 and TRBJ2-7, with 8 bases aligning to TRBD1. This CDR3 contains 14 residues. Trimming cost V 5 bases and J 3 bases; bases outside gene matches: 6. CDR1 is MNHEY and CDR2 is SMNVEV in the germline V gene (reference sequence). CDR3 amino acids: CASSLRGRFYEQYF. CDR3 in DNA: TGTGCCAGCAGTCTCAGGGGGCGCTTCTACGAGCAGTACTTC.

The chain has TRBV7-9 and TRBJ1-2, with 7 bases lining up with TRBD1. The V gene end was trimmed by 1 base and the J gene end by 6 bases; junction bases not matched to a gene: 8. The CDR3 is made up of 15 amino acids. CDR1 and CDR2 (germline): SEHNR, FQNEAQ (reference sequence). The DNA for the CDR3 is TGTGCCAGCAGCTTAGGCGACAGGGTCAGGGATGGCTACACCTTC. Its protein product is CASSLGDRVRDGYTF.

This rearrangement joins TRBV3-1 (or the pseudogene TRBV3-2) to TRBJ2-5; the match to TRBD2 covers 12 bases. The CDR3 sequence is 17 residues long. V shed 1 base and J 2 bases; nucleotides not matched to a gene: 5. The germline gives CDR1 LGHDT, CDR2 YNNKEL (reference sequence). For the CDR3, the DNA is TGTGCCAGCAGCCAAGTTTGGCTAGCGGGGGGGCAAGAGACCCAGTACTTC. This gives the protein CASSQVWLAGGQETQYF.

This sequence joins TRBV5-1 and TRBJ1-1; 7 nucleotides line up with TRBD1. The CDR3 covers 14 residues. Germline assignment: CDR1 SGHRS and CDR2 YFSETQ. V shed 3 bases, J shed 2 bases, and the junction held 4 bases outside the gene matches. CDR3 amino acids: CASSSRGTNTEAFF. As DNA, the CDR3 is TGCGCCAGCAGCTCCAGGGGGACCAACACTGAAGCTTTCTTT.

This rearrangement joins TRBV5-1 to TRBJ2-7; 10 bases align to TRBD2. V was clipped by 4 bases and J by 3 bases; unmatched bases: 7. The CDR3 runs to 15 residues. CDR1 SGHRS and CDR2 YFSETQ come from the germline V gene. CDR3 coding DNA: TGCGCCAGCAGCCTGGGACTAGCGTCGGACTACGAGCAGTACTTC. Its translation: CASSLGLASDYEQYF.

The chain uses TRBV6-6 and TRBJ2-7; 8 bases agree with TRBD1. V gave up 6 bases and J gave up 1 base; unmatched junction bases: 11. Germline V lookup: CDR1 MNHNY, CDR2 SVGAGI (reference sequence). The CDR3 consists of 16 residues. The CDR3 reads CASSLLYRDRSYEQYF. The CDR3 DNA reads as TGTGCCAGCAGCCTCCTATACCGGGACAGGTCCTACGAGCAGTACTTC.

The rearrangement joins TRBV29-1 to TRBJ2-7; TRBD2 might be the D (6 bases). Trimming took 7 bases from V and 5 from J, leaving 21 bases between them. Germline CDR1 reads SQVTM; CDR2 reads ANQGSEA. The CDR3 runs to 14 residues. CDR3 in amino acids: CSAATVGGFNEQYF. CDR3 DNA sequence: TGCAGCGCCGCGACTGTCGGGGGATTCAACGAGCAGTACTTC.

This rearrangement joins TRBV4-3 to TRBJ2-3; 12 bases are a match to TRBD2. The V gene end was trimmed by 4 bases and the J gene end by 12 bases; junction bases not matched to a gene: 8. The germline V gene encodes CDR1 LGHNA and CDR2 YSLEER. This CDR3 spans 14 amino acids. The DNA for the CDR3 is TGCGCCAGCAGCCGAGGACTAGCGGGGCCTACACAGTATTTT. It translates to CASSRGLAGPTQYF.

The chain carries TRBV18 and TRBJ1-1; possible D gene TRBD1, 6 bases. This CDR3 spans 15 amino acids. V was trimmed by 3 bases and J by 5 bases, leaving 16 bases between them. Germline V CDR1 and CDR2: KGHSH, LQKENI. The CDR3 nucleotides read TGTGCCAGCTCACCGTGGACAGTTTCTATTACTGAAGCTTTCTTT. Its translation is CASSPWTVSITEAFF.

V is TRBV18 and J is TRBJ1-3; no firm D call. Germline V gene data show CDR1 as KGHSH and CDR2 as LQKENI. Trimming stripped 2 bases from V and 0 bases from J, with 8 bases between. The CDR3 runs to 15 residues. CDR3 protein: CASSPSPHSGNTIYF. CDR3 nucleotides: TGTGCCAGCTCACCATCACCACACTCTGGAAACACCATATATTTT.

The chain couples TRBV27 to TRBJ1-2; D not certain. Trimming took off 5 bases at V and 0 bases at J, with 10 bases between the two ends. Germline values: CDR1 MNHEY, CDR2 SMNVEV (reference sequence). The CDR3 has 14 amino acids. The CDR3 DNA sequence: TGTGCCAGCAGTACCCCGACAACTAACTATGGCTACACCTTC. Its protein product is CASSTPTTNYGYTF.

The chain joins TRBV5-4 to TRBJ2-7; D is undetermined. This CDR3 is built from 11 residues. CDR1 and CDR2 from the germline V gene are SGHNT and YYREEE (reference sequence). The V end was cut by 3 bases, the J end by 6 bases, with 7 bases between. The CDR3 is CASSSFREQYF. The DNA of the CDR3 is TGTGCCAGCAGCTCCTTTCGCGAGCAGTACTTC.